This T cell receptor (beta chain) was identified in a study of blood T cell repertoires in COVID-19. TCRdb's copy holds only in-frame clones and misses some; the assay was immunoSEQ multiplex PCR. The data contain about 200,000 clones, about 89% of them singletons. Germline CDR1 and CDR2: LGHDT and YNNKEL (reference sequence). The V end was cut by 3 bases, the J end by 2 bases, with 4 bases between. This CDR3 comprises 12 residues. Participants reported their clinical history, and cohort assignment relied on those reports. The sequenced sample was PBMCs or T cells enriched from blood (not recorded which). The sequence derives from a woman between 18 and 30 years old who had recovered from COVID-19. The V call is TRBV3-1 (or the pseudogene TRBV3-2), the J call TRBJ1-2; D ambiguous. The CDR3 DNA sequence: TGTGCCAGCAGCCAGAGCAACTATGGCTACACCTTC. It is translated as CASSQSNYGYTF.